Listed below are T cell receptor beta chains from one sample, sequenced in a study of post-analysis software for immune sequencing data. MiXCR, applied by TCRdb to the PCR reads, yields one record per CDR3 protein. The sample yields roughly 800,000 distinct CDR3 sequences, 30% seen once. Sequenced sample: blood. These receptors all stem from a girl aged 5 to 17 with multiple sclerosis. The CDR3 runs from the conserved cysteine through the conserved F or W. The D gene is left open where the match is weak. Expanded clones get a size class; other rows say once, few or many, or leave the size out.

>NA|NA|TRBJ2-1|TRBV20-1
CSAIRGKVRNEQFF
TGCAGTGCCATCCGGGGGAAGGTTCGCAATGAGCAGTTCTTC
>NA|NA|TRBJ2-1|TRBV12-3/TRBV12-4
CASSHGESSYNEQFF
TGTGCCAGCAGTCACGGGGAAAGCTCCTACAATGAGCAGTTCTTC
>TRBD2|NA|TRBJ2-1|TRBV4-3
CASSQDPSGSSYNEQFF
TGCGCCAGCAGCCAAGACCCTAGCGGAAGCTCCTACAATGAGCAGTTCTTC
>NA|few|TRBJ2-1|TRBV28
CASSHKLGDSYNEQFF
TGTGCCAGCAGCCATAAACTGGGGGACTCCTACAATGAGCAGTTCTTC
>NA|NA|TRBJ1-2|TRBV27
CASSFTGSRGYTF
TGTGCCAGCAGTTTTACTGGGAGTAGAGGCTACACCTTC
>NA|NA|TRBJ2-5|TRBV24-1
CATSDAPGGEQYF
TGTGCCACCAGTGATGCCCCAGGGGGGGAGCAGTACTTC
>NA|NA|TRBJ2-7|TRBV6-2/TRBV6-3
CASSPLGEGNYEQYF
TGTGCCAGCAGCCCCCTGGGAGAGGGGAACTACGAGCAGTACTTC
>NA|few|TRBJ2-5|TRBV5-1
CASRQGHLETQYF
TGCGCCAGCAGGCAGGGGCATTTGGAGACCCAGTACTTC
>TRBD1|NA|TRBJ1-2|TRBV18
CASSPDRGRHYGYTF
TGTGCCAGCTCACCGGACAGGGGTCGACACTATGGCTACACCTTC
>TRBD2|NA|TRBJ2-1|TRBV24-1
CATSGGRLAGVDNEQFF
TGTGCCACCAGTGGCGGGAGACTAGCGGGAGTAGACAATGAGCAGTTCTTC
>TRBD1|few|TRBJ1-2|TRBV2
CASRRTGDGYTF
TGTGCCAGCAGGCGGACAGGGGATGGCTACACCTTC
>NA|few|TRBJ2-7|TRBV6-5
CASSYSSLTNEQYF
TGTGCCAGCAGTTACTCGTCCTTGACTAATGAGCAGTACTTC
>NA|NA|TRBJ1-1|TRBV3-1
CASSPPWGEGTEAFF
TGTGCCAGCAGCCCCCCGTGGGGAGAGGGCACTGAAGCTTTCTTT
>TRBD1|few|TRBJ2-5|TRBV6-6
CASRTSGTGGEETQYF
TGTGCCAGCAGGACCTCCGGGACAGGGGGTGAAGAGACCCAGTACTTC
>NA|NA|TRBJ1-1|TRBV9
CASSVVGGQNTEAFF
TGTGCCAGCAGCGTAGTGGGAGGACAGAACACTGAAGCTTTCTTT
>TRBD2|few|TRBJ2-5|TRBV7-2
CASSLAAGLYEETQYF
TGTGCCAGCAGCCTAGCAGCGGGACTGTACGAAGAGACCCAGTACTTC
>NA|NA|TRBJ1-5|TRBV29-1
CSVKAGVGNQPQHF
TGCAGCGTGAAGGCAGGGGTGGGCAATCAGCCCCAGCATTTT
>NA|few|TRBJ2-3|TRBV9
CASSVVDLNTDTQYF
TGTGCCAGCAGCGTAGTGGACCTGAACACAGATACGCAGTATTTT
>NA|few|TRBJ1-5|TRBV4-1
CASSQDNEFIADQPQHF
TGCGCCAGCAGCCAAGATAACGAGTTTATAGCAGATCAGCCCCAGCATTTT
>NA|NA|TRBJ2-7|TRBV19
CASSIDRRYEQYF
TGTGCCAGTAGTATAGATCGGAGGTACGAGCAGTACTTC
>TRBD1|NA|TRBJ1-5|TRBV20-1
CSADRGPSYSNQPQHF
TGCAGTGCCGACAGGGGTCCGTCATATAGCAATCAGCCCCAGCATTTT
>TRBD1|NA|TRBJ2-6|TRBV5-1
CATQPGQGASGANVLTF
TGCGCCACCCAGCCGGGACAGGGGGCCTCTGGGGCCAACGTCCTGACTTTC
>NA|many|TRBJ2-7|TRBV20-1
CSASGTPYEQYF
TGCAGTGCTAGCGGGACCCCCTACGAGCAGTACTTC
>TRBD2|few|TRBJ2-1|TRBV7-2
CASSIQGREAYNEQFF
TGTGCCAGCAGCATCCAAGGACGGGAGGCCTACAATGAGCAGTTCTTC
>NA|few|TRBJ1-2|TRBV28
CASSSSGHSNYGYTF
TGTGCCAGCAGTTCCTCGGGACATTCTAACTATGGCTACACCTTC
>NA|few|TRBJ1-4|TRBV20-1
CSVGGANEKLFF
TGCAGTGTTGGGGGAGCTAATGAAAAACTGTTTTTT
>NA|NA|TRBJ1-1|TRBV12-3/TRBV12-4
CASSRQVMNTEAFF
TGTGCCAGCAGCCGACAGGTGATGAACACTGAAGCTTTCTTT
>NA|NA|TRBJ2-2|TRBV7-2
CTSSAPWVAGELFF
TGTACCAGCAGCGCTCCCTGGGTGGCCGGGGAGCTGTTTTTT
>NA|NA|TRBJ1-6|TRBV10-3
CAIRGTPEASPLHF
TGTGCCATCAGGGGAACACCTGAGGCTTCACCCCTCCACTTT
>NA|NA|TRBJ1-1|TRBV7-2
CASSSPYTAEAFF
TGTGCCAGCAGCTCGCCCTACACGGCTGAAGCTTTCTTT
>NA|NA|TRBJ1-2|TRBV2
CAKRPDGLANYGYTF
TGTGCCAAGCGGCCCGACGGATTAGCTAACTATGGCTACACCTTC
>TRBD1|NA|TRBJ2-3|TRBV18
CASSPGDRGTDTQYF
TGTGCCAGCTCACCCGGGGACAGGGGAACAGATACGCAGTATTTT
>NA|few|TRBJ2-3|TRBV29-1
CSVESGSTDTQYF
TGCAGCGTTGAGAGCGGAAGCACAGATACGCAGTATTTT
>TRBD1|NA|TRBJ2-3|TRBV18
CASSPPNRGLRQTDTQYF
TGTGCCAGCTCACCACCTAACAGGGGATTACGCCAGACAGATACGCAGTATTTT
>TRBD1|few|TRBJ2-3|TRBV9
CASSYQGASTDTQYF
TGTGCCAGCAGCTATCAGGGGGCGAGCACAGATACGCAGTATTTT
>TRBD2|NA|TRBJ2-7|TRBV9
CASSVTSGSHEQYF
TGTGCCAGCAGCGTAACTAGCGGTTCCCACGAGCAGTACTTC